The 11 T cell receptor beta chains below all came from one sample that was sequenced in a study of CD8 T cells in Susac syndrome. Random hexamers primed reverse transcription of about 0.45 to 1 ug RNA. TCRdb itself ran the immunoSEQ multiplex PCR reads through MiXCR, one entry per CDR3 protein. The table lists about 50,000 distinct CDR3 sequences, just over 90% of them singletons, with 0.4% to 0.55% in the top ten. Sequences were obtained from CD8+ T cells from PBMCs. Source of these receptors: a human donor with multiple sclerosis.

This chain links TRBV6-5 with TRBJ2-7; 9 bases match TRBD1. The CDR3 is made up of 14 amino acids. Per the germline V gene, CDR1 is MNHEY and CDR2 is SVGAGI. Trimming cost V 5 bases and J 5 bases; bases outside gene matches: 7. The CDR3 DNA follows: TGTGCCAGCAGTCCGGACAGGGGAGTCCACGAGCAGTACTTC. Translating it yields CASSPDRGVHEQYF.

In DNA, the CDR3 is TGTGCCAGCAGTTCCTCAGTCCTCCTGAACACTGAAGCTTTCTTT. This codes for CASSSSVLLNTEAFF. The chain employs TRBV2 and TRBJ1-1, with D unresolved. CDR3 length equals 15 residues. Trimming shortened V by 5 bases and J by 0 bases, and 13 bases separated the two germline ends. Germline V gene lookup returns CDR1 SNHLY and CDR2 FYNNEI.

The chain carries TRBV20-1 and TRBJ1-1, with D maybe TRBD1 (5 bases). The germline gives CDR1 DFQATT, CDR2 SNEGSKA (reference sequence). The V end lost 5 bases, the J end lost 3 bases, and 16 bases lay between the germline ends. The CDR3 contains 14 residues. CDR3 region: CSAGLWGWDTEAFF. CDR3 DNA sequence: TGCAGTGCTGGGCTGTGGGGGTGGGACACTGAAGCTTTCTTT.

This clonotype was seen more than once but under ten times. An end of the junction does not agree with germline; a read error may underlie this. The chain is built from TRBV4-3 and TRBJ2-5; D is uncertain. CDR1 and CDR2 from the germline V gene are LGHNA and YSLEER. The CDR3 totals 15 residues. CDR3 coding DNA: TGCGCCAGCAGTCAAGACGGAATGGGATGGGAGACCCAGTACTTC. It yields the protein CASSQDGMGWETQYF.

This clonotype was detected once. The chain joins TRBV6-2 or TRBV6-3 to TRBJ2-3; D may be TRBD1 or TRBD2 (5 bases each). V was pared by 6 bases and J by 4 bases, with 20 bases between. This CDR3 has 16 amino acids. Germline loops: CDR1 MNHEY, CDR2 SVGEGT. The DNA for the CDR3 is TGTGCCAGCAGCATCCCCTGGGACCACCAGGCAGATACGCAGTATTTT. Amino acids: CASSIPWDHQADTQYF.

The chain joins TRBV19 to TRBJ1-4, with 9 bases identical to TRBD1. With V trimmed by 5 bases and J by 6 bases, 4 bases remained unmatched. Germline V lookup: CDR1 LNHDA, CDR2 SQIVND (reference sequence). The CDR3 extends over 14 amino acids. The CDR3 loop is CASSDGTGYEKLFF. The CDR3 bases are TGTGCCAGTAGTGATGGGACAGGGTATGAAAAACTGTTTTTT.

This clonotype was seen once. The chain recombines TRBV28 with TRBJ1-1, with a possible D match to TRBD1 (5 bases). Germline V gene data show CDR1 as MDHEN and CDR2 as SYDVKM. The CDR3 covers 13 residues. Trimming left V 8 bases short and J 5 bases short, with 15 bases between. This CDR3 is CASGDAGGTEAFF. CDR3 DNA: TGTGCCAGCGGGGATGCTGGGGGAACTGAAGCTTTCTTT.

This chain joins TRBV3-1 and TRBJ2-7, with a tentative D call TRBD1 (6 bases). CDR1 is LGHDT and CDR2 is YNNKEL in the germline V gene (reference sequence). The CDR3 totals 16 residues. V was clipped by 1 base and J by 3 bases, with 16 bases between them. CDR3 amino acids: CASSQVSGHLVYEQYF. CDR3 sequence (DNA): TGTGCCAGCAGCCAAGTTTCGGGACATTTGGTCTACGAGCAGTACTTC.

CDR3 sequence reads: CASSFGTSVDNEQFF. The CDR3 coding sequence is TGTGCCAGCAGCTTCGGGACTAGCGTAGACAATGAGCAGTTCTTC. V and J are TRBV7-9 and TRBJ2-1, with 10 bases that match TRBD2. The ends lost 3 bases at V and 5 bases at J; junction bases unmatched: 4. The CDR3 runs to 15 residues. The germline V gene has CDR1 SEHNR and CDR2 FQNEAQ (reference sequence). The full variable domain, in which reference TRBV7-9 and TRBJ2-1 provide the parts outside the CDR3, is DTGVSQNPRHKITKRGQNVTFRCDPISEHNRLYWYRQTLGQGPEFLTYFQNEAQLEKSRLLSDRFSAERPKGSFSTLEIQRTEQGDSAMYLCASSFGTSVDNEQFFGPGTRLTVL.

The chain has TRBV7-9 and TRBJ2-7; possible D gene TRBD2, 6 bases. V was pared by 5 bases and J by 3 bases, with 20 bases between. The germline V gene has CDR1 SEHNR and CDR2 FQNEAQ (reference sequence). The CDR3 sequence is 16 residues long. CDR3 bases: TGTGCCAGCAGCACAAGATCCGGGGGTTCTGGCTACGAGCAGTACTTC. This sequence encodes CASSTRSGGSGYEQYF. The whole variable domain, remainder taken from reference TRBV7-9 and TRBJ2-7, is DTGVSQNPRHKITKRGQNVTFRCDPISEHNRLYWYRQTLGQGPEFLTYFQNEAQLEKSRLLSDRFSAERPKGSFSTLEIQRTEQGDSAMYLCASSTRSGGSGYEQYFGPGTRLTVT.

The rearrangement uses TRBV7-9 and TRBJ1-5; maybe TRBD1 (5 bases). The ends were cut back, 5 bases at V and 9 bases at J, with 11 bases in the middle. CDR3 length equals 12 residues. Germline V gives CDR1 SEHNR, CDR2 FQNEAQ (reference sequence). CDR3 coding DNA: TGTGCCAGCAGCCCGGGTCAGGGGCCCCAGCATTTT. Its protein product is CASSPGQGPQHF. Based on the CDR3 plus reference TRBV7-9 and TRBJ1-5, the full variable domain is DTGVSQNPRHKITKRGQNVTFRCDPISEHNRLYWYRQTLGQGPEFLTYFQNEAQLEKSRLLSDRFSAERPKGSFSTLEIQRTEQGDSAMYLCASSPGQGPQHFGDGTRLSIL.